Sequencing of this T cell receptor (beta chain) was carried out in a study of OX40 agonist ivuxolimab in advanced cancers. Study details: Dose-escalation patients had hepatocellular carcinoma, melanoma, renal cell or head and neck cancer. With a range of roughly 20 to 80, age averaged approximately 55 years, and about 83% were male. The study's findings and limits: At doses 0.1 to 3.0 mg/kg, CD4+ and CD8+ clones expanded.

This clone appeared a single time. Its antigen is undetermined. Clones were sequenced by immunoSEQ multiplex PCR, and TCRdb holds only the in-frame ones, with some missing. The table has about 43,000 clones, approximately 83% seen once. V lost 3 bases, J lost 6 bases, and 10 bases stayed unmatched. The CDR3 spans 14 residues. Looked up from germline, CDR1 is GTSNPN and CDR2 is SVGIG (reference sequence). Patients were excluded for autoimmune disease history or systemic immunosuppression. The source was CD4+ or CD8+ T cells sorted from blood, collected in a trial of the OX40 agonist ivuxolimab. The source of this sequence is an adult with an advanced solid tumor such as melanoma, head and neck, liver or kidney cancer. V and J are TRBV30 and TRBJ1-2; 7 positions agree with TRBD1. The CDR3 sequence is CAWSRQGQVDGYTF. The DNA for the CDR3 is TGTGCCTGGAGCCGACAGGGTCAAGTGGATGGCTACACCTTC.